This T cell receptor beta chain was recorded in a study of OX40 agonist ivuxolimab in advanced cancers. About the study as a whole: Ivuxolimab, which targeted the costimulatory receptor OX40 (CD134), was an agonistic, fully human IgG2 monoclonal antibody. Of the roughly 50 dose-escalation patients, hepatocellular carcinoma was present in about 20, melanoma in approximately 15, renal cell carcinoma in 9 and head and neck cancer in 9. Peripheral TCRbeta sequencing was intended to test whether TCR sequence diversity was altered and clonal T-cell expansion was caused by ivuxolimab. Partial responses occurred in three dose-escalation patients, of whom one had hepatocellular carcinoma and two had cutaneous melanoma. Patients were allowed to have had prior anti-PD-1, anti-PD-L1 or anti-CTLA-4 therapy, and around two fifths of the dose-escalation patients had been treated with checkpoint inhibitors. The paper describes the monotherapy dose-escalation part (N of about 54 patients) of the phase I trial of ivuxolimab. A male proportion of nearly 85% and a mean age of around 60 years, ranging from 23 to 79, were recorded for the dose-escalation cohort. Intravenous ivuxolimab was administered to patients every 2 weeks at six dose levels: 0.01, 0.1, 0.3, 1.5, 3 and 10 mg/kg.

Here is what the overall study found, with its caveats: At doses from 0.1 to 3.0 mg/kg, clonal expansion was seen in both CD4+ and CD8+ blood T cells between baseline and week 6. The antigen specificity of the clonally expanded peripheral T cells was not determined. On average, CD8+ T cells showed more expanded clones than CD4+ T cells after ivuxolimab. Low levels of normalized T-cell clonal expansion were also seen in some nonresponding patients. In partial responders in the 0.1-3.0 mg/kg groups, normalized peripheral clonal expansion was found to be among the lowest, especially among CD8+ T cells.

With respect to this clone: It has no known antigen specificity. No quality values exist for individual bases; no much larger clone is one base distant.

The germline V gene (reference sequence) specifies LNHDA as CDR1 and SQIVND as CDR2. V is reduced by 5 bases and J by 0 bases, leaving a spacing of 11 bases between them. Counted from cysteine to phenylalanine, this CDR3 has 15 amino acids. The CDR3 DNA has 45 bases and is translated from base 1. Patients with a history of autoimmune disease or receiving systemic immunosuppression were excluded from the trial. Peripheral blood for TCR sequencing was collected from all dose cohorts at baseline, on cycle 4 day 1, and on cycle 7 day 1. Samples were obtained from an open-label, multicenter, first-in-human phase I dose-escalation trial of ivuxolimab. The trial enrolled adults with locally advanced or metastatic head and neck squamous cell, hepatocellular, melanoma or renal cell carcinoma. Before TCR sequencing, CD4+ T cells and CD8+ T cells from peripheral blood were sorted into separate populations. For sequencing of the TCRbeta CDR3 region, genomic DNA was extracted from the sorted cells. The immunoSEQ Assay was used to sequence the TCRbeta CDR3 regions. As stored in TCRdb, this immuneACCESS dataset retains in-frame rearrangements with V and J assigned. A fraction of the clones does not appear; measured against another copy, unresolved V genes explain less than half of the discrepancy, and the remainder lacks a known reason. The sample includes more than 60,000 clones, with roughly 86% observed a single time. The ten largest clones capture roughly 1.1% of the sample.

Sequenced here: CD4+ or CD8+ T cells sorted from blood, sampled in a trial of the OX40 agonist ivuxolimab. The chain employs TRBV19 and TRBJ1-5, and perhaps TRBD1 as D gene, on 6 matching bases. This clonotype was obtained from an adult with an advanced solid tumor such as melanoma, head and neck, liver or kidney cancer. The nucleotides are TGTGCCAGTAGTTCCGGGACACTTAGCAATCAGCCCCAGCATTTT. Translated, this is CASSSGTLSNQPQHF.